A selection of T cell receptor beta chains follows, all from one sample in a study of blood T cell repertoires in COVID-19. Sequencing used immunoSEQ multiplex PCR; TCRdb keeps in-frame clones, though not all of them. The sample has about 120,000 clones, around 85% seen once. What was sequenced was peripheral blood. The receptor set was obtained from a human donor in a cohort sampled during active COVID-19. CDR3s include the opening cysteine and the closing phenylalanine or tryptophan. The D gene is left open where the match is weak. Expanded clones get a size class; other rows say once, few or many, or leave the size out.

clone_size j_call v_call d_call cdr3_nt cdr3_aa
once TRBJ2-1 TRBV6-2/TRBV6-3 TRBD2 TGTGCCAGCAGTTACACGGCGGGGGGGCCGTATGAGCAGTTCTTC CASSYTAGGPYEQFF
NA TRBJ2-1 TRBV25-1 NA TGTGCCAGCTTAGACAGCTACAATGAGCAGTTCTTC CASLDSYNEQFF
NA TRBJ2-5 TRBV18 TRBD2 TGTGCCAGCTCACGTCTAGCGGGGTTAGAGACCCAGTACTTC CASSRLAGLETQYF
NA TRBJ2-1 TRBV9 NA TGTGCCAGCAGCGGCACCTTAGATTTCCTAGACAATGAGCAGTTCTTC CASSGTLDFLDNEQFF
NA TRBJ2-1 TRBV11-2 TRBD2 TGTGCCAGCAGCTTACTAGGACTAGCGGGAAGGAACAATGAGCAGTTCTTC CASSLLGLAGRNNEQFF
NA TRBJ2-7 TRBV28 NA TGTGCCAGCAGTTCGTCTATCTACGAGCAGTACTTC CASSSSIYEQYF
NA TRBJ2-1 TRBV4-2 TRBD2 TGTGCCAGCAGCCAACCTAGCGGGGGGTATCATAATGAGCAGTTCTTC CASSQPSGGYHNEQFF
NA TRBJ2-3 TRBV19 TRBD1 TGTGCCAGTAAAGATCTCCGGGACAGGGATACAGATACGCAGTATTTT CASKDLRDRDTDTQYF
NA TRBJ2-6 TRBV2 TRBD1 TGTGCCAGTTCGGACAGGGGTACTGGGGCCAACGTCCTGACTTTC CASSDRGTGANVLTF
few TRBJ2-7 TRBV10-3 NA TGTGCCATCAGTGATTCACTAGACTCCTACGAGCAGTACTTC CAISDSLDSYEQYF
NA TRBJ2-1 TRBV27 TRBD2 TGTGCCAGCAGTTCTCATATGCGGGGGGGCTCCTACAATGAGCAGTTCTTC CASSSHMRGGSYNEQFF
NA TRBJ1-2 TRBV4-2 NA TGTGCCAGCAGCACACAATCAGGGAACTATGGCTACACCTTC CASSTQSGNYGYTF
NA TRBJ2-7 TRBV4-3 TRBD1 TGCGCCAGCAGCCACAGGACAGGGGGAGACTACGAGCAGTACTTC CASSHRTGGDYEQYF
NA TRBJ2-7 TRBV5-4 NA TGTGCCAGCAGCTTGAATCTCTACGAGCAGTACTTC CASSLNLYEQYF
NA TRBJ1-1 TRBV10-1 NA TGCGCCAGCAGTGGGGCAGGGGAAAATCGGAAAGCTTTCTTT CASSGAGENRKAFF
NA TRBJ2-1 TRBV10-3 NA TGTGCCATCAAATTACAGGGAGACAATGAGCAGTTCTTC CAIKLQGDNEQFF
NA TRBJ2-3 TRBV10-1 TRBD2 TGCGCCAGCCTTCGGACTAGCGGGGGGGTAGGAGATACGCAGTATTTT CASLRTSGGVGDTQYF
NA TRBJ1-5 TRBV25-1 TRBD1 TGTGCCAGCAGTGCGACAGGGGGAGTGCAGCCCCAGCATTTT CASSATGGVQPQHF
NA TRBJ2-1 TRBV4-3 TRBD2 TGCGCCAGCAGCCAAACTAGCGGGGGGGCGGAGCAGTTCTTC CASSQTSGGAEQFF
NA TRBJ1-6 TRBV4-3 NA TGCGCCAGCAGCGCGGCCACCCCCTATAATTCACCCCTCCACTTT CASSAATPYNSPLHF
NA TRBJ2-1 TRBV5-1 TRBD1 TGCGCCAGCGCGGACAGGGACAATGAGCAGTTCTTC CASADRDNEQFF
NA TRBJ2-7 TRBV19 TRBD1 TGTGCCAGTAATGACAGGGGATTCTCCTACGAGCAGTACTTC CASNDRGFSYEQYF
NA TRBJ2-3 TRBV6-5 TRBD1 TGTGCCAGCAGTCCTCGACAGGGGGCGGCAGATACGCAGTATTTT CASSPRQGAADTQYF
few TRBJ2-7 TRBV28 NA TGTGCCAGCAGTTCCCCCGGACAGGACTACTACGAGCAGTACTTC CASSSPGQDYYEQYF
NA TRBJ1-6 TRBV19 NA TGTGCCAGTAGTATCACATGGCAGGGGAATAATTCACCCCTCCACTTT CASSITWQGNNSPLHF
NA TRBJ1-1 TRBV7-6 NA TGTGCCAGCAGCTTCAGGGAGGCTACTGAAGCTTTCTTT CASSFREATEAFF
NA TRBJ1-6 TRBV4-3 TRBD1 TGCGCCAGCAGCCAAGAGGCAGGGGGTCACAGTTCACCCCTCCACTTT CASSQEAGGHSSPLHF
NA TRBJ1-5 TRBV6-6 TRBD1 TGTGCCAGCGCCACAGGGGGCCGAAATCAGCCCCAGCATTTT CASATGGRNQPQHF
NA TRBJ1-5 TRBV6-6 TRBD1 TGTGCCAGCAGTCCGGGACAGGCGGTGGGCAATCAGCCCCAGCATTTT CASSPGQAVGNQPQHF
NA TRBJ2-1 TRBV6-1 TRBD1 TGTGCCAGCAGTGACCGGACAGGGCTGTTTGATGAGCAGTTCTTC CASSDRTGLFDEQFF
NA TRBJ1-1 TRBV5-1 NA TGCGCCAGCTTTCAACAGGCGAACACTGAAGCTTTCTTT CASFQQANTEAFF
NA TRBJ2-7 TRBV24-1 TRBD1 TGTGCCACCAGTGACCGGGGACAGGGTAAAATTATGTACGAGCAGTACTTC CATSDRGQGKIMYEQYF
NA TRBJ2-7 TRBV12-3/TRBV12-4 NA TGTGCCAGCAGTGTCAGGGGCGAGCAGTACTTC CASSVRGEQYF
NA TRBJ2-1 TRBV7-3 NA TGTGCCAGCAGCTTCCAGGGAGGCAATGAGCAGTTCTTC CASSFQGGNEQFF
NA TRBJ2-3 TRBV6-5 TRBD2 TGTGCCAGCAGTCCCGTCGGGGGGAGAGATACGCAGTATTTT CASSPVGGRDTQYF
NA TRBJ1-2 TRBV12-3/TRBV12-4 NA TGTGCCAGCAGTTTTTACAGAGGGTATGGCTACACCTTC CASSFYRGYGYTF
NA TRBJ2-1 TRBV7-6 NA TGTGCCAGCAGCTTAGGTACGGGTTGGTACAATGAGCAGTTCTTC CASSLGTGWYNEQFF
NA TRBJ2-2 TRBV7-7 TRBD2 TGTGCCAGCAGCCCCCGGACTAGCGGGGGGGAAGGCGGGGAGCTGTTTTTT CASSPRTSGGEGGELFF
NA TRBJ2-3 TRBV9 NA TGTGCCAGCAGCGTAGGGACAGCTAGCACAGATACGCAGTATTTT CASSVGTASTDTQYF
NA TRBJ2-2 TRBV19 NA TGTGCCAGTAGTATTAGCGGGGAGCTGTTTTTT CASSISGELFF
NA TRBJ2-6 TRBV9 NA TGTGCCAGCAGCGCACGAAACATATTCTCTGGGGCCAACGTCCTGACTTTC CASSARNIFSGANVLTF